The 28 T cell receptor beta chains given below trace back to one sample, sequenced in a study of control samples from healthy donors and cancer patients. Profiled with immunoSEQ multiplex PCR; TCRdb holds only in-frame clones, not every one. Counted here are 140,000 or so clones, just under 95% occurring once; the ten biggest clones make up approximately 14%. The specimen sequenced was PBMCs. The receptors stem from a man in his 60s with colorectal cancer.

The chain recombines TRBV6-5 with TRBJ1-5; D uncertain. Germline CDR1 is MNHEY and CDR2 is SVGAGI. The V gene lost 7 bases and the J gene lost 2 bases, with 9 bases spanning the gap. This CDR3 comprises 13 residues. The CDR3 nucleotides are TGTGCCAGCAAGGAATTTGGCAATCAGCCCCAGCATTTT. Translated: CASKEFGNQPQHF.

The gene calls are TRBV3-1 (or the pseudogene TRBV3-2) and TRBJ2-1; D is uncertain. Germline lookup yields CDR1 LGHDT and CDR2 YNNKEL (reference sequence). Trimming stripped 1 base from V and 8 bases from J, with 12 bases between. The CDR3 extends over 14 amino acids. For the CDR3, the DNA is TGTGCCAGCAGCCAAGTGATGACGAAGGATGAGCAGTTCTTC. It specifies CASSQVMTKDEQFF.

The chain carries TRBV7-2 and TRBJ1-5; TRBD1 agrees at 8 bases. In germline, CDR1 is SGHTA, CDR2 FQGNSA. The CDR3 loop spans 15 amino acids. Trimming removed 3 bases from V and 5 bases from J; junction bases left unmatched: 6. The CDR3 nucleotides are TGTGCCAGCAGCTTTGGACAGGGCGCCTATCAGCCCCAGCATTTT. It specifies CASSFGQGAYQPQHF.

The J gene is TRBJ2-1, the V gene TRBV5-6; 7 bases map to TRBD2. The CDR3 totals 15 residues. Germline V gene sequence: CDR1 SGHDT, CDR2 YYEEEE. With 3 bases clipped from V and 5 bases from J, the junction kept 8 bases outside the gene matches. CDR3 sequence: CASSSAGRNNNEQFF. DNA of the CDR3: TGTGCCAGCAGCTCAGCGGGGCGAAATAACAATGAGCAGTTCTTC.

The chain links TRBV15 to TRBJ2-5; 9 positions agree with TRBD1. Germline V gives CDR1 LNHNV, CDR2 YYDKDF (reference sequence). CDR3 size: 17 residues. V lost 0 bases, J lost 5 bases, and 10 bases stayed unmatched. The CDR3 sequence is CATSRDGSDRGGETQYF. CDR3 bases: TGTGCCACCAGCAGAGATGGTAGTGACAGGGGGGGCGAGACCCAGTACTTC.

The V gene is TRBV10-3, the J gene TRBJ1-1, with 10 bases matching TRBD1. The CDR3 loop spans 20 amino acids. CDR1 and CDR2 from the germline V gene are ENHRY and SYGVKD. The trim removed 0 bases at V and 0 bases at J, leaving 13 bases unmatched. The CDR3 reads CAISESMGNRDRGLNTEAFF. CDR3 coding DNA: TGTGCCATCAGTGAGTCCATGGGGAACCGGGACAGGGGCCTGAACACTGAAGCTTTCTTT.

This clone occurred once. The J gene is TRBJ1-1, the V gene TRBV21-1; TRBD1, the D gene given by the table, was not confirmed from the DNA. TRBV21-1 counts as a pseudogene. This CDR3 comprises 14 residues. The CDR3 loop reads CASSTDRGHTEAFF. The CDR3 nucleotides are TGTGCCAGCAGCACGGACAGGGGGCACACTGAAGCTTTCTTT.

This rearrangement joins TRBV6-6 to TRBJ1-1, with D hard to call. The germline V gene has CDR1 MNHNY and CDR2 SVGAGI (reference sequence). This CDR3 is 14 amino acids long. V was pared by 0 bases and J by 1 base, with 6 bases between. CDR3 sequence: CASSYSPPNTEAFF. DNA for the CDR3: TGTGCCAGCAGTTACTCACCCCCGAACACTGAAGCTTTCTTT.

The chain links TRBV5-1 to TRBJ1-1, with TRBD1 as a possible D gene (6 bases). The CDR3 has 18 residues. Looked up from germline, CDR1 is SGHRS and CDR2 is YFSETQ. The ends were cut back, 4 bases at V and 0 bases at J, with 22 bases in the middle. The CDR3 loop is CASSRSIQVGALNTEAFF. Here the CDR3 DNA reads TGCGCCAGCAGCCGGTCGATACAGGTGGGGGCCCTGAACACTGAAGCTTTCTTT.

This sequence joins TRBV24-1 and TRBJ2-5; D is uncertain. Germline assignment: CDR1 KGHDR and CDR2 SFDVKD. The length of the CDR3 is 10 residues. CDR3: CPGWEETQYF. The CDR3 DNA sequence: TGTCCCGGCTGGGAAGAGACCCAGTACTTC.

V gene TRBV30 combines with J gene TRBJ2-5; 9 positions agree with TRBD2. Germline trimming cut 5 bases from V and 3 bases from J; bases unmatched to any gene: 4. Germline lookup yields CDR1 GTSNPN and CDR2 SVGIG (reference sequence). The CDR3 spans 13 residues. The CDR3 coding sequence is TGTGCCTGGTTTAGACTAGCGGAAGAGACCCAGTACTTC. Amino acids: CAWFRLAEETQYF.

CDR3 sequence reads: CATSRDLSTAEAFF. The CDR3 DNA reads TGTGCCACCAGCAGAGACCTTTCGACAGCTGAAGCTTTCTTT. The chain is built from TRBV15 and TRBJ1-1; D perhaps matches TRBD1 (5 bases). Germline V gene sequence: CDR1 LNHNV, CDR2 YYDKDF (reference sequence). Between the trimmed V and J ends, which lost 0 bases and 6 bases, there was a span of 11 bases. This CDR3 region has 14 residues.

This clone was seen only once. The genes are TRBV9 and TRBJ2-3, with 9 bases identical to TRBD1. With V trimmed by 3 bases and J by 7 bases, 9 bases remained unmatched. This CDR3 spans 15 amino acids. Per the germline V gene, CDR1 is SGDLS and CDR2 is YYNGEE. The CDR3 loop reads CASSAWDREENTQYF. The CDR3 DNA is TGTGCCAGCAGCGCCTGGGACAGGGAGGAGAATACGCAGTATTTT.

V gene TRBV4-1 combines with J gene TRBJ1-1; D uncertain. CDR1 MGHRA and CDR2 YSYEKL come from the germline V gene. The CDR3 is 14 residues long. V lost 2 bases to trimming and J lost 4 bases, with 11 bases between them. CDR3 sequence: CASSQSGSSTEAFF. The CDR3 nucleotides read TGCGCCAGCAGCCAAAGTGGCAGTTCCACTGAAGCTTTCTTT.

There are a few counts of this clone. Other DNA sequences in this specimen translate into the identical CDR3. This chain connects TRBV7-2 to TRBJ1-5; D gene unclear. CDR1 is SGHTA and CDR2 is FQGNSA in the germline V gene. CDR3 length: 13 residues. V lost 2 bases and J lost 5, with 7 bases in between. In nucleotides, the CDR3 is TGTGCCAGCAGCTTATCTGGGGATCAGCCCCAGCATTTT. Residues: CASSLSGDQPQHF. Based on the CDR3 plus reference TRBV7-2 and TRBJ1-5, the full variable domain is GAGVSQSPSNKVTEKGKDVELRCDPISGHTALYWYRQSLGQGLEFLIYFQGNSAPDKSGLPSDRFSAERTGGSVSTLTIQRTQQEDSAVYLCASSLSGDQPQHFGDGTRLSIL.

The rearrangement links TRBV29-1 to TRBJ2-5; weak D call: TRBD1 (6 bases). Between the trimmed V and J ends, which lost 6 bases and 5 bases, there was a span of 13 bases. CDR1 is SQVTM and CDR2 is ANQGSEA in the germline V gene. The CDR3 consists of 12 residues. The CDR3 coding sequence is TGCAGCGTCCGACTGCAGGGGGAGACCCAGTACTTC. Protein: CSVRLQGETQYF.

CDR3 DNA: TGTGCCAGCTCACACACAGGGGGCGCGTCCTACAATGAGCAGTTCTTC. The encoded protein is CASSHTGGASYNEQFF. The rearrangement uses TRBV18 and TRBJ2-1; 9 positions match TRBD1. The CDR3 spans 16 residues. Trimming at V came to 4 bases and at J to 1 base, leaving 5 bases not matched to a gene. Germline V gene lookup returns CDR1 KGHSH and CDR2 LQKENI.

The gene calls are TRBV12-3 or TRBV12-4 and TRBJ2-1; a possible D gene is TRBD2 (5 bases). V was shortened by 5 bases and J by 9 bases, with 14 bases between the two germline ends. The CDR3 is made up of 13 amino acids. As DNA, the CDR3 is TGTGCCAGCAGTCCCTACCTAGGGAGTGAGCAGTTCTTC. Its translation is CASSPYLGSEQFF.

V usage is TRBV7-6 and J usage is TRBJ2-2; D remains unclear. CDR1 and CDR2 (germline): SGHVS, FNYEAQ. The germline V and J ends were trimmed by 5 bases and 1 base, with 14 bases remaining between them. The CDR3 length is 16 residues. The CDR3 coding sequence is TGTGCCAGCAGCCCCGAGTCGGCCCTGAACACCGGGGAGCTGTTTTTT. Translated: CASSPESALNTGELFF.

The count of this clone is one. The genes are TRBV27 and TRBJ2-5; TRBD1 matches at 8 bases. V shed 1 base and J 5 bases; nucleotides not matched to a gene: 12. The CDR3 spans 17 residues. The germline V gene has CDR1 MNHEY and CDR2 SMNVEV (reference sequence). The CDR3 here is CASSLYPPDRARETQYF. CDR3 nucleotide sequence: TGTGCCAGCAGTTTATACCCCCCGGACAGGGCGCGGGAGACCCAGTACTTC.

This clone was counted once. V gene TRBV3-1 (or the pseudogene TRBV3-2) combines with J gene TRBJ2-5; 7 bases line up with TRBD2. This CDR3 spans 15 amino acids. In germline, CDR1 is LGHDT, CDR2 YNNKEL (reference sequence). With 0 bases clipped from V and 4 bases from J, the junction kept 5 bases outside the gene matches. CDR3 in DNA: TGTGCCAGCAGCCAAGACTTGAGCGGGGTAGAGACCCAGTACTTC. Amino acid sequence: CASSQDLSGVETQYF.

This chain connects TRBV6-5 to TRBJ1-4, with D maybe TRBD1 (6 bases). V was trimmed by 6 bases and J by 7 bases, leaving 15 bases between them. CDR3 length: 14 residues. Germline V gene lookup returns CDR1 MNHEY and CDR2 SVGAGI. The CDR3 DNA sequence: TGTGCCAGCAGGGTAAACAGGGATTCTGAAAAACTGTTTTTT. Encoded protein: CASRVNRDSEKLFF.

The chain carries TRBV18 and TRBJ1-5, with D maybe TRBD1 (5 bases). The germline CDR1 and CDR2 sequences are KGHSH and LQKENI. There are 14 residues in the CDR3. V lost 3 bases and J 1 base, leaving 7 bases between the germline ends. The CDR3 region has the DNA TGTGCCAGCTCACCCGGGGACAGCAATCAGCCCCAGCATTTT. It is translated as CASSPGDSNQPQHF. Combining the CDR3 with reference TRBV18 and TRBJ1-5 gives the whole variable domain NAGVMQNPRHLVRRRGQEARLRCSPMKGHSHVYWYRQLPEEGLKFMVYLQKENIIDESGMPKERFSAEFPKEGPSILRIQQVVRGDSAAYFCASSPGDSNQPQHFGDGTRLSIL.

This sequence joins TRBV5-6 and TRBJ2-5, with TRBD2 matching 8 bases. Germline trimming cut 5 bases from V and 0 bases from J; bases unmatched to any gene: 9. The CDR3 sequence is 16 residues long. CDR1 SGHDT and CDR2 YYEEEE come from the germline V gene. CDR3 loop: CASRSSSGGYQETQYF. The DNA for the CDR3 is TGTGCCAGCAGGTCCTCCAGCGGGGGCTACCAAGAGACCCAGTACTTC. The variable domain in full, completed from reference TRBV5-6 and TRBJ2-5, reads DAGVTQSPTHLIKTRGQQVTLRCSPKSGHDTVSWYQQALGQGPQFIFQYYEEEERQRGNFPDRFSGHQFPNYSSELNVNALLLGDSALYLCASRSSSGGYQETQYFGPGTRLLVL.

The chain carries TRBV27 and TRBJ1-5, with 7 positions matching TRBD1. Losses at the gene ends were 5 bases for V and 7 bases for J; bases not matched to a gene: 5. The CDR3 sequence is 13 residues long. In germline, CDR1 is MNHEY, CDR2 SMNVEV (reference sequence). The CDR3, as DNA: TGTGCCAGCAGTGCGACAGGGCTGCAGCCCCAGCATTTT. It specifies CASSATGLQPQHF.

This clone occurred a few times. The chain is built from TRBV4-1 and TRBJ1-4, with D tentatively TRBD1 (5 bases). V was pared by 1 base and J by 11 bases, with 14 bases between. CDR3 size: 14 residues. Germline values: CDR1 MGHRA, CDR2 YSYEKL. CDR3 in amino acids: CASSQARGLGKLFF. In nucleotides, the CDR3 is TGCGCCAGCAGCCAAGCGAGGGGTTTGGGGAAACTGTTTTTT.

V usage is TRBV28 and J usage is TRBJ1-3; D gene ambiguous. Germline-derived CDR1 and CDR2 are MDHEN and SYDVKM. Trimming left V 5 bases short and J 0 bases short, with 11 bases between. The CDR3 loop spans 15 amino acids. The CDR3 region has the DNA TGTGCCAGCAGTCCATACCCTAACTCTGGAAACACCATATATTTT. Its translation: CASSPYPNSGNTIYF.

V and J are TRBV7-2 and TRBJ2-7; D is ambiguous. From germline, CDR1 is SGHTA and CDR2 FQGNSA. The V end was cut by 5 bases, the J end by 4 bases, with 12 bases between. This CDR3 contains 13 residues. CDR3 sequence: CASSPLKEYEQYF. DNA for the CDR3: TGTGCCAGCAGCCCGCTAAAGGAGTACGAGCAGTACTTC.